The clone carrying this T cell receptor (beta chain) has a handful of counts. Its antigen is still unknown. The CDR3 totals 13 residues. Germline V gives CDR1 MNHEY, CDR2 SVGAGI. Between the trimmed V and J ends, which lost 5 bases and 2 bases, there was a span of 9 bases. This record comes from a study of cytomegalovirus exposure and HLA in healthy donors. Amplification used 60 Vbeta primers and 13 Jbeta primers. The table came from immunoSEQ multiplex PCR; TCRdb's copy has only in-frame clones and leaves some out. The data hold about 110,000 clones, with roughly 83% observed a single time. Overall study findings and caveats: TCR beta V- and J-gene trimming, according to a later analysis, was linked to a missense DCLRE1C variant. Prior analysis indicated that the majority of TCR beta V segments exhibited productivity approximately 90% or approximately 30% of the time.

Sequencing input: PBMCs. V gene TRBV6-5 combines with J gene TRBJ1-1, with D possibly TRBD1 on 5 matching bases. The clonotype comes from a woman between 18 and 29 years old in good health and CMV-seropositive. CDR3 coding DNA: TGTGCCAGCAGTCGACAGCGAAACACTGAAGCTTTCTTT. Translating gives CASSRQRNTEAFF.